This entry describes one T cell receptor (beta chain). The source of the sample is a study of T-cell reconstitution after alpha-beta-depleted transplantation in children. Preparation of the TCRbeta library used unique molecular identifiers. TCRdb independently ran MiXCR on the PCR reads; one entry per CDR3 protein. This sample has around 600,000 distinct CDR3 sequences, with 16% found just once. Per germline, CDR1 SEHNR and CDR2 FQNEAQ (reference sequence). This CDR3 comprises 14 residues. V lost 5 bases to trimming and J lost 2 bases, with 12 bases between them. The rearrangement links TRBV7-9 to TRBJ1-2; D ambiguous. The sequences come from PBMCs from the stem cell graft donor, collected from the stem cell graft. This receptor was taken from a human donor who donated a stem cell graft to a child with acute myeloid leukemia. CDR3 sequence (DNA): TGTGCCAGCAGCACAGCCGGGGAGAACTATGGCTACACCTTC. It is translated as CASSTAGENYGYTF.